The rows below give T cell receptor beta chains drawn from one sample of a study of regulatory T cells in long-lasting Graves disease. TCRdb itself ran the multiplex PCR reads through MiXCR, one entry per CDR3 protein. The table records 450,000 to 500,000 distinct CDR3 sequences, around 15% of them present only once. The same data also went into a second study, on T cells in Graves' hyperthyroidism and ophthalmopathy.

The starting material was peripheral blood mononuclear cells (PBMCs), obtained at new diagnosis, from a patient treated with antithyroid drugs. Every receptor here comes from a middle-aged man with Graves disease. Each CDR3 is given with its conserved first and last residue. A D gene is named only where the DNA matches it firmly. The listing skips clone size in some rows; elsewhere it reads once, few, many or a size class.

CDR3nt: TGTGCCAGCATTAGCGGGGGTTACAATGAGCAGTTCTTC; CDR3aa: CASISGGYNEQFF; abundance: few; v_gene: TRBV2; d_gene: TRBD2; j_gene: TRBJ2-1
CDR3nt: TGTGCCAGCAGCGAGACAGGGTCGGGGATTGCTTTCTTT; CDR3aa: CASSETGSGIAFF; abundance: many; v_gene: TRBV12-3/TRBV12-4; d_gene: TRBD1; j_gene: TRBJ1-1
CDR3nt: TGTGCCAGCAGTTGGGACACAACCTACGAGCAGTACTTC; CDR3aa: CASSWDTTYEQYF; abundance: many; v_gene: TRBV28; d_gene: NA; j_gene: TRBJ2-7
CDR3nt: TGTGCCAGCTGTCGGGACAGATACTCCTACGAGCAGTACTTC; CDR3aa: CASCRDRYSYEQYF; abundance: NA; v_gene: TRBV6-1; d_gene: TRBD1; j_gene: TRBJ2-7
CDR3nt: TGTGCCAGCAGCCCGTTTACTAGCGGGAGTTGGTCAGATACGCAGTATTTT; CDR3aa: CASSPFTSGSWSDTQYF; abundance: many; v_gene: TRBV3-1; d_gene: TRBD2; j_gene: TRBJ2-3
CDR3nt: TGCGCCAGCAGCTTGGGCCTAGGGGTAGATCTTAATGAGCAGTTCTTC; CDR3aa: CASSLGLGVDLNEQFF; abundance: NA; v_gene: TRBV5-1; d_gene: NA; j_gene: TRBJ2-1
CDR3nt: TGTGCCTGGAGTGTACAGTCCCCTGGGGCAGATACGCAGTATTTT; CDR3aa: CAWSVQSPGADTQYF; abundance: many; v_gene: TRBV30; d_gene: NA; j_gene: TRBJ2-3
CDR3nt: TGCGCCAGCAGCTTATCAGGGGACGGTGAGACCCAGTACTTC; CDR3aa: CASSLSGDGETQYF; abundance: few; v_gene: TRBV5-1; d_gene: NA; j_gene: TRBJ2-5
CDR3nt: TGTGCCAGCAGCCAAGGCTTAGCGGCGGGACAAGAGACCCAGTACTTC; CDR3aa: CASSQGLAAGQETQYF; abundance: many; v_gene: TRBV3-1; d_gene: NA; j_gene: TRBJ2-5
CDR3nt: TGCAGTGCTTGGGGCTCGGGCAGGGGGCATCAGCCCCAGCATTTT; CDR3aa: CSAWGSGRGHQPQHF; abundance: few; v_gene: TRBV20-1; d_gene: TRBD1; j_gene: TRBJ1-5
CDR3nt: TGTGCCAGCAGTTTTTTACCCAGACTAGCGGGACCCACCGGGGAGCTGTTTTTT; CDR3aa: CASSFLPRLAGPTGELFF; abundance: NA; v_gene: TRBV6-2/TRBV6-3; d_gene: TRBD2; j_gene: TRBJ2-2
CDR3nt: TGTGCCAGCAGCACCAGGGGTTTTGAGTACGAGCAGTACTTC; CDR3aa: CASSTRGFEYEQYF; abundance: many; v_gene: TRBV6-1; d_gene: NA; j_gene: TRBJ2-7
CDR3nt: TGTGCCAGCAGCTTGGGACGGGATGGAGATACGCAGTATTTT; CDR3aa: CASSLGRDGDTQYF; abundance: NA; v_gene: TRBV7-9; d_gene: NA; j_gene: TRBJ2-3
CDR3nt: TGCAGCGTTGAGAGGGGTGGCTACACCTTC; CDR3aa: CSVERGGYTF; abundance: NA; v_gene: TRBV29-1; d_gene: NA; j_gene: TRBJ1-2
CDR3nt: TGTGCCAGCAGCGCAAGAACAGGGGGCAATGAGCAGTTCTTC; CDR3aa: CASSARTGGNEQFF; abundance: many; v_gene: TRBV13; d_gene: TRBD1; j_gene: TRBJ2-1
CDR3nt: TGTGCCATCAGTGGAACTAAACTAGAGCAGTTCTTC; CDR3aa: CAISGTKLEQFF; abundance: many; v_gene: TRBV10-3; d_gene: NA; j_gene: TRBJ2-1
CDR3nt: TGCAGCGTTTTTGGCAGAGGCTCCAATGCCTACGAGCAGTACTTC; CDR3aa: CSVFGRGSNAYEQYF; abundance: few; v_gene: TRBV29-1; d_gene: NA; j_gene: TRBJ2-7
CDR3nt: TGTGCCAGCAGCCCAAACGGACTAGTTCGGTACAATGAGCAGTTCTTC; CDR3aa: CASSPNGLVRYNEQFF; abundance: many; v_gene: TRBV3-1; d_gene: TRBD2; j_gene: TRBJ2-1
CDR3nt: TGCGCCAGCAGCTTAATTCGGACTAGCGGGAGTGCGGATGAGCAGTTCTTC; CDR3aa: CASSLIRTSGSADEQFF; abundance: many; v_gene: TRBV5-1; d_gene: TRBD2; j_gene: TRBJ2-1
CDR3nt: TGTGCCAGCTCCCGCCCTAGCGGGAGGCAAAATGAGCAGTTCTTC; CDR3aa: CASSRPSGRQNEQFF; abundance: many; v_gene: TRBV6-1; d_gene: TRBD2; j_gene: TRBJ2-1
CDR3nt: TGTGCCAGCGGAACCACTAGCGGGTTCTCCTACGAGCAGTACTTC; CDR3aa: CASGTTSGFSYEQYF; abundance: many; v_gene: TRBV14; d_gene: TRBD2; j_gene: TRBJ2-7
CDR3nt: TGTGCCAGCACCAGGGACGGCTGGGAGCAGTACTTC; CDR3aa: CASTRDGWEQYF; abundance: NA; v_gene: TRBV3-1; d_gene: NA; j_gene: TRBJ2-7
CDR3nt: TGCGCCAGCACCCCCGGACTAGCGGGAACAGATACGCAGTATTTT; CDR3aa: CASTPGLAGTDTQYF; abundance: many; v_gene: TRBV5-1; d_gene: TRBD2; j_gene: TRBJ2-3
CDR3nt: TGTGCCAGCAGTTTAAATGCGGGGGAGACCCAGTACTTC; CDR3aa: CASSLNAGETQYF; abundance: many; v_gene: TRBV12-3/TRBV12-4; d_gene: NA; j_gene: TRBJ2-5
CDR3nt: TGTGCCAGCAGTGAGTCTAGCGGGAGGGCAGATACGCAGTATTTT; CDR3aa: CASSESSGRADTQYF; abundance: NA; v_gene: TRBV2; d_gene: TRBD2; j_gene: TRBJ2-3
CDR3nt: TGTGCCAGCAGCTTACGACAGGGGGCTCACAATGAGCAGTTCTTC; CDR3aa: CASSLRQGAHNEQFF; abundance: many; v_gene: TRBV7-9; d_gene: TRBD1; j_gene: TRBJ2-1
CDR3nt: TGCGCCAGCAGCTTTTTGGGACAGGTATTCCCTGGGGCCAACGTCCTGACTTTC; CDR3aa: CASSFLGQVFPGANVLTF; abundance: NA; v_gene: TRBV5-1; d_gene: TRBD1; j_gene: TRBJ2-6